This T cell receptor beta chain originates from a study of shared clonotypes between healthy human individuals. Broader study findings: The authors expected sequencing depth to affect clonotype sharing among donors.

The germline gives CDR1 SGHTA, CDR2 FQGTGA. V lost 4 bases to trimming and J lost 4 bases; unmatched junction nucleotides: 7. CDR3 length: 15 amino acids. All donors were healthy HIV-negative adults lacking recent acute infections or vaccinations. The genomic DNA of each subset was split evenly across several immunoSEQ plates. Each unsorted PBMC replicate got 300 ng genomic DNA, roughly 29,000 genomes. Data came from immunoSEQ multiplex PCR; TCRdb stores just in-frame clones and leaves some out. The sample holds about 470,000 clones, around 79% seen once. In the case of this clone: Its antigen remains unknown.

Input material: PBMCs. The chain employs TRBV7-3 and TRBJ2-5; 9 nucleotides align to TRBD1. The TCR originated in a woman between 35 and 50 years old in good health. Some clones in this sample may be carry-over from other donors' samples. CDR3 DNA sequence: TGTGCCAGCAGCTCCGAGGGACAGGGTGGAGAGACCCAGTACTTC. Translation gives CASSSEGQGGETQYF.